This T cell receptor beta chain was recorded in a study of cytomegalovirus exposure and HLA in healthy donors. CDR1 is MGHRA, CDR2 YSYEKL, per germline. V dropped 1 base and J dropped 2 bases, with 11 bases sitting between them. This CDR3 contains 16 residues. The primer mix had 60 Vbeta and 13 Jbeta primers. TCRdb's copy holds only in-frame clones and misses some; the assay was immunoSEQ multiplex PCR. The table has under 150,000 clones, about 74% seen once. Notes on this clone: Its antigen is currently unknown.

General study points: The later analysis indicated that the majority of CMV-associated TCR beta chains appeared HLA-restricted.

Sequencing was carried out using PBMCs. The clonotype originates from a woman in her sixties in good health and CMV-seronegative. This chain connects TRBV4-1 to TRBJ1-4; D remains ambiguous. CDR3 in amino acids: CASSQGVGVTNEKLFF. CDR3 nucleotide sequence: TGCGCCAGCAGCCAAGGGGTCGGGGTTACTAATGAAAAACTGTTTTTT.